The 12 T cell receptor beta chains listed next were all sequenced from one sample in a study of human T cells and chemical hapten exposure. Stated time point: patch test 2, 6 weeks after DPC sensitization. The treatment: therapeutic diphenylcyclopropenone sensitization with weekly scalp DPC. TCRdb re-analysed the RACE reads in MiXCR, keeping a single row per CDR3 protein. The table lists 110,000 to 150,000 distinct CDR3 sequences, about 12% of them singletons. This specimen consisted of whole blood, obtained in connection with sensitization to the hapten diphenylcyclopropenone (DPC). The receptor set was obtained from a woman aged 50 to 60 with alopecia areata. Some clones in this sample may be carry-over from other donors' samples.

This clonotype was counted ten times or more. This chain connects TRBV28 to TRBJ2-7; 8 bases align to TRBD1. CDR1 MDHEN and CDR2 SYDVKM come from the germline V gene. Losses at the gene ends were 1 base for V and 1 base for J; bases not matched to a gene: 3. The CDR3 runs 15 residues. The DNA of the CDR3 is TGTGCCAGCAGTTTATCCAGGACAGGGTCCTACGAGCAGTACTTC. Protein sequence: CASSLSRTGSYEQYF. The whole variable domain, filled in from reference TRBV28 and TRBJ2-7, reads DVKVTQSSRYLVKRTGEKVFLECVQDMDHENMFWYRQDPGLGLRLIYFSYDVKMKEKGDIPEGYSVSREKKERFSLILESASTNQTSMYLCASSLSRTGSYEQYFGPGTRLTVT.

This clonotype came up a few times. This rearrangement joins TRBV7-8 to TRBJ2-1; TRBD2 agrees at 12 bases. The CDR3 runs to 15 residues. The trim removed 6 bases at V and 7 bases at J, leaving 7 bases unmatched. CDR1 SGHVS and CDR2 FQNEAQ come from the germline V gene. The CDR3 sequence: CASRPTSGSANEQFF. The DNA of the CDR3 is TGTGCCAGCAGGCCGACTAGCGGGAGTGCGAATGAGCAGTTCTTC.

The chain links TRBV7-9 to TRBJ1-5; D is undetermined. The CDR3 extends over 15 amino acids. The germline V and J ends were trimmed by 5 bases and 5 bases, with 16 bases remaining between them. The V gene's germline CDR1 is SEHNR and CDR2 FQNEAQ (reference sequence). The CDR3 region has the DNA TGTGCCAGCAGCCCCCAAGGAGAAGGCGATCAGCCCCAGCATTTT. Encoded protein: CASSPQGEGDQPQHF.

This clonotype was counted only a few times. This chain joins TRBV29-1 and TRBJ2-7; 8 nucleotides match TRBD1. V gave up 4 bases and J gave up 5 bases; unmatched junction bases: 4. CDR3 length: 12 residues. From germline, CDR1 is SQVTM and CDR2 ANQGSEA. The CDR3 reads CSVAGQGNEQYF. In nucleotides, the CDR3 is TGCAGCGTTGCCGGACAGGGTAACGAGCAGTACTTC.

This clonotype was found many times. The CDR3 nucleotides are TGCATTCCCGACAGGGGGCGGCCTAATGAAAAACTGTTTTTT. Encoded protein: CIPDRGRPNEKLFF. The chain couples TRBV20-1 to TRBJ1-4, with 10 bases fitting TRBD1. The germline gives CDR1 DFQATT, CDR2 SNEGSKA (reference sequence). The length of the CDR3 is 14 residues.

This CDR3 is CASSKSLAASYNEQFF. CDR3 nucleotides: TGTGCCAGCAGCAAAAGCCTAGCGGCGAGCTACAATGAGCAGTTCTTC. This chain joins TRBV7-3 and TRBJ2-1; 7 nucleotides match TRBD2. The CDR3 sequence is 16 residues long. The V gene end was trimmed by 5 bases and the J gene end by 3 bases; junction bases not matched to a gene: 10. Germline CDR1 is SGHTA and CDR2 is FQGTGA.

This clonotype occurred a few times. This sequence joins TRBV3-1 and TRBJ2-7; D uncertain. This CDR3 spans 13 amino acids. Per germline, CDR1 LGHDT and CDR2 YNNKEL (reference sequence). Trimming left V 2 bases short and J 2 bases short, with 7 bases between. CDR3 residues: CASSQLTAYEQYF. The CDR3 coding sequence is TGTGCCAGCAGCCAACTCACAGCCTACGAGCAGTACTTC.

This chain uses TRBV9 with TRBJ2-2; TRBD2 aligns across 13 bases. The CDR3 extends over 18 amino acids. V shed 3 bases and J 6 bases; nucleotides not matched to a gene: 11. The germline V gene encodes CDR1 SGDLS and CDR2 YYNGEE. This chain's CDR3 is CASSDSSRLAGGSGELFF. CDR3 in DNA: TGTGCCAGCAGCGACTCCTCCCGACTAGCGGGAGGATCCGGGGAGCTGTTTTTT. Complete variable domain (other parts from reference TRBV9 and TRBJ2-2): DSGVTQTPKHLITATGQRVTLRCSPRSGDLSVYWYQQSLDQGLQFLIQYYNGEERAKGNILERFSAQQFPDLHSELNLSSLELGDSALYFCASSDSSRLAGGSGELFFGEGSRLTVL.

This clonotype came up many times. V gene TRBV7-2 combines with J gene TRBJ2-7; perhaps TRBD2 as D (6 bases). The germline V gene has CDR1 SGHTA and CDR2 FQGNSA. Trimming cost V 4 bases and J 7 bases, with 14 bases left between them. There are 13 residues in the CDR3. CDR3 protein: CASSSDGRGEQYF. The CDR3 DNA is TGTGCCAGCAGCTCCGATGGTCGGGGGGAGCAGTACTTC.

V gene TRBV5-1 combines with J gene TRBJ1-6; tentatively, D is TRBD1 (5 bases). Trimming removed 3 bases from V and 14 bases from J, with 15 bases in between. The CDR3 covers 13 residues. From germline, CDR1 is SGHRS and CDR2 YFSETQ. The CDR3 DNA reads TGCGCCAGCAGCTCGCACCCGACAGATACCCTCCACTTT. It encodes CASSSHPTDTLHF.

This CDR3 reads CASSELAPTYEQYF. In nucleotides, the CDR3 is TGCGCCAGCAGTGAACTAGCGCCTACCTACGAGCAGTACTTC. The chain carries TRBV10-2 and TRBJ2-7; TRBD2 aligns across 7 bases. CDR1 is WSHSY and CDR2 is SAAADI in the germline V gene. The CDR3 spans 14 residues. V was clipped by 3 bases and J by 2 bases; unmatched bases: 4.

This clonotype was found many times. This chain links TRBV5-1 with TRBJ2-6; D is tentatively TRBD1 or TRBD2 (5 bases each). CDR1 and CDR2 (germline): SGHRS, YFSETQ. The CDR3 totals 15 residues. Trimming left V 3 bases short and J 4 bases short, with 11 bases between. CDR3: CASSSGARGANVLTF. The CDR3 DNA follows: TGCGCCAGCAGCTCCGGGGCGCGCGGGGCCAACGTCCTGACTTTC.